The entry that follows covers one T cell receptor beta chain sequence. Through a sample-barcoded 5' primer and a J-beta primer mix, a second PCR was run for 7 to 11 cycles. One entry per CDR3 protein results from TCRdb running MiXCR on the 5' RACE reads. The sample has about 1.1 million distinct CDR3 sequences, roughly two fifths seen once. The source of the sample is a study of blood T cells in healthy people across ages. Sequenced sample: blood. This sequence originates from a man between 18 and 29 years old in good health.

CDR3 protein: CSARIRSSYEQYF. The CDR3 bases are TGCAGTGCTAGAATAAGGAGCTCCTACGAGCAGTACTTC. The chain uses TRBV20-1 and TRBJ2-7; D not certain. CDR3 length: 13 residues. Trimming pared 2 bases from V and 0 bases from J, leaving 8 bases between. The germline gives CDR1 DFQATT, CDR2 SNEGSKA (reference sequence).